This entry is about one TCR beta chain. Its antigen remains unidentified. The data derive from a study of cytomegalovirus exposure and HLA in healthy donors. Regarding the study as a whole: Several of the most significant clusters appeared, in a later analysis, to be linked to common viral pathogens. Among TCR beta chains, those listed as cytomegalovirus-associated numbered fewer than 200. For cytomegalovirus status, the classifier reportedly gave diagnoses with high specificity and sensitivity.

PCR amplification relied on 60 Vbeta primers (plus 13 Jbeta primers). Sequenced by immunoSEQ multiplex PCR; TCRdb stores in-frame clones only, minus some. The sample records some 190,000 clones, more than 80% being singletons. CDR1 MDHEN and CDR2 SYDVKM come from the germline V gene. The CDR3 length is 12 residues. Trimming left V 5 bases short and J 4 bases short, with 6 bases between. The source material was PBMCs. The chain links TRBV28 to TRBJ2-1; D remains unclear. The receptor was isolated from a male donor in good health and CMV-seronegative. The CDR3 DNA reads as TGTGCCAGCAGTCCCAATTACAATGAGCAGTTCTTC. This encodes CASSPNYNEQFF.